This T cell receptor (beta chain) was sequenced for a study of blood T cells in healthy people across ages. Study-level points and caveats: Naive T cell percentage showed a strong correlation with the diversity of TCR beta. Long-lived and aged donors differed, with more naive CD4+ cells and higher diversity in the long-lived.

The table lists this clonotype with many counts. Its antigen is undetermined. This CDR3 is 20 amino acids long. Germline trimming cut 5 bases from V and 4 bases from J; bases unmatched to any gene: 22. Germline CDR1 reads SEHNR; CDR2 reads FQNEAQ (reference sequence). With a J-beta primer mix and a sample-barcoded 5' primer, a second PCR ran 7 to 11 cycles. Any given sample supplied a minimum of 2.5 million CDR3-containing paired-end reads. TCRdb re-called the 5' RACE reads with MiXCR, one entry per CDR3 protein. This table holds some 790,000 distinct CDR3 sequences, 25% to 30% found once. J is TRBJ2-1 and V is TRBV7-9; 8 nucleotides align to TRBD2. The sequence came from a woman of 80 years or more in good health. The specimen sequenced was blood. The DNA of the CDR3 is TGTGCCAGCAGCCTTCGGGTGGACGGGGGGGCCCCGACAAAATACAATGAGCAGTTCTTC. Its translation is CASSLRVDGGAPTKYNEQFF.